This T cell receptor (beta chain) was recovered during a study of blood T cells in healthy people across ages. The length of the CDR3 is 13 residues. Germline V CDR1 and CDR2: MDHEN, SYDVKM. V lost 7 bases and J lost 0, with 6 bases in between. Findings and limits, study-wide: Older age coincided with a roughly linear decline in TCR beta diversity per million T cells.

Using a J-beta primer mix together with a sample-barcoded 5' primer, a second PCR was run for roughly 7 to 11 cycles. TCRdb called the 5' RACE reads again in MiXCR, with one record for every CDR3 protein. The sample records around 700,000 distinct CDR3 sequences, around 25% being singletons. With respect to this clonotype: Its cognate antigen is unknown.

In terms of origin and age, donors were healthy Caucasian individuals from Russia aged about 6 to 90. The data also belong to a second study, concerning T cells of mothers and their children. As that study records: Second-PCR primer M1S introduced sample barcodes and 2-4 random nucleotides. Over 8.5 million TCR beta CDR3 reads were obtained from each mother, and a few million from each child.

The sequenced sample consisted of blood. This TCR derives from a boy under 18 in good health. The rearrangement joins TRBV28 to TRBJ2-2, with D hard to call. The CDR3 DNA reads TGTGCCAGCATAAAGGCGAACACCGGGGAGCTGTTTTTT. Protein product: CASIKANTGELFF.